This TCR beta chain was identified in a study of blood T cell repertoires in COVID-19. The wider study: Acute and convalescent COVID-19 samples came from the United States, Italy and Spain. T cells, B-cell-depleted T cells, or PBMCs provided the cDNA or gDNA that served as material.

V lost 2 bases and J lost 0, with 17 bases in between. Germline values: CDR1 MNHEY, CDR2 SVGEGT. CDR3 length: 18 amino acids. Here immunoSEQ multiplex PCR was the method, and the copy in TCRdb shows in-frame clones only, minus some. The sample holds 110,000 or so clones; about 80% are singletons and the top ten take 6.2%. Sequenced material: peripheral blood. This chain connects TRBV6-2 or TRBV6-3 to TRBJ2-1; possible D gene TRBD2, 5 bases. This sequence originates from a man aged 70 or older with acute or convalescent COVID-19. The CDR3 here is CASSYNGGRPSSYNEQFF. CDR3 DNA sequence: TGTGCCAGCAGTTACAACGGAGGCAGGCCAAGCTCCTACAATGAGCAGTTCTTC.